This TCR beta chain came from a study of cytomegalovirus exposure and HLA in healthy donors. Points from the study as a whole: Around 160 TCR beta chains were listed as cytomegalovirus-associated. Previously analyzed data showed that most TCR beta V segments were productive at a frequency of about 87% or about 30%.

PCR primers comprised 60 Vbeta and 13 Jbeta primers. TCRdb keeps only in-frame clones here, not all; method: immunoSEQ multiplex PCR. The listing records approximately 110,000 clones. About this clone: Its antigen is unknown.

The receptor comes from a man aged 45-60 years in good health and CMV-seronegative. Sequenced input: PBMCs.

The CDR3 sequence is CASSQEYASGLTDTQYF. CDR3 coding DNA: TGCGCCAGCAGCCAAGAGTACGCTAGCGGCCTCACAGATACGCAGTATTTT. The chain uses TRBV4-3 and TRBJ2-3; 7 bases align to TRBD2. The V gene end was trimmed by 0 bases and the J gene end by 2 bases; junction bases not matched to a gene: 8. Germline V CDR1 and CDR2: LGHNA, YSLEER. This CDR3 is 17 amino acids long.